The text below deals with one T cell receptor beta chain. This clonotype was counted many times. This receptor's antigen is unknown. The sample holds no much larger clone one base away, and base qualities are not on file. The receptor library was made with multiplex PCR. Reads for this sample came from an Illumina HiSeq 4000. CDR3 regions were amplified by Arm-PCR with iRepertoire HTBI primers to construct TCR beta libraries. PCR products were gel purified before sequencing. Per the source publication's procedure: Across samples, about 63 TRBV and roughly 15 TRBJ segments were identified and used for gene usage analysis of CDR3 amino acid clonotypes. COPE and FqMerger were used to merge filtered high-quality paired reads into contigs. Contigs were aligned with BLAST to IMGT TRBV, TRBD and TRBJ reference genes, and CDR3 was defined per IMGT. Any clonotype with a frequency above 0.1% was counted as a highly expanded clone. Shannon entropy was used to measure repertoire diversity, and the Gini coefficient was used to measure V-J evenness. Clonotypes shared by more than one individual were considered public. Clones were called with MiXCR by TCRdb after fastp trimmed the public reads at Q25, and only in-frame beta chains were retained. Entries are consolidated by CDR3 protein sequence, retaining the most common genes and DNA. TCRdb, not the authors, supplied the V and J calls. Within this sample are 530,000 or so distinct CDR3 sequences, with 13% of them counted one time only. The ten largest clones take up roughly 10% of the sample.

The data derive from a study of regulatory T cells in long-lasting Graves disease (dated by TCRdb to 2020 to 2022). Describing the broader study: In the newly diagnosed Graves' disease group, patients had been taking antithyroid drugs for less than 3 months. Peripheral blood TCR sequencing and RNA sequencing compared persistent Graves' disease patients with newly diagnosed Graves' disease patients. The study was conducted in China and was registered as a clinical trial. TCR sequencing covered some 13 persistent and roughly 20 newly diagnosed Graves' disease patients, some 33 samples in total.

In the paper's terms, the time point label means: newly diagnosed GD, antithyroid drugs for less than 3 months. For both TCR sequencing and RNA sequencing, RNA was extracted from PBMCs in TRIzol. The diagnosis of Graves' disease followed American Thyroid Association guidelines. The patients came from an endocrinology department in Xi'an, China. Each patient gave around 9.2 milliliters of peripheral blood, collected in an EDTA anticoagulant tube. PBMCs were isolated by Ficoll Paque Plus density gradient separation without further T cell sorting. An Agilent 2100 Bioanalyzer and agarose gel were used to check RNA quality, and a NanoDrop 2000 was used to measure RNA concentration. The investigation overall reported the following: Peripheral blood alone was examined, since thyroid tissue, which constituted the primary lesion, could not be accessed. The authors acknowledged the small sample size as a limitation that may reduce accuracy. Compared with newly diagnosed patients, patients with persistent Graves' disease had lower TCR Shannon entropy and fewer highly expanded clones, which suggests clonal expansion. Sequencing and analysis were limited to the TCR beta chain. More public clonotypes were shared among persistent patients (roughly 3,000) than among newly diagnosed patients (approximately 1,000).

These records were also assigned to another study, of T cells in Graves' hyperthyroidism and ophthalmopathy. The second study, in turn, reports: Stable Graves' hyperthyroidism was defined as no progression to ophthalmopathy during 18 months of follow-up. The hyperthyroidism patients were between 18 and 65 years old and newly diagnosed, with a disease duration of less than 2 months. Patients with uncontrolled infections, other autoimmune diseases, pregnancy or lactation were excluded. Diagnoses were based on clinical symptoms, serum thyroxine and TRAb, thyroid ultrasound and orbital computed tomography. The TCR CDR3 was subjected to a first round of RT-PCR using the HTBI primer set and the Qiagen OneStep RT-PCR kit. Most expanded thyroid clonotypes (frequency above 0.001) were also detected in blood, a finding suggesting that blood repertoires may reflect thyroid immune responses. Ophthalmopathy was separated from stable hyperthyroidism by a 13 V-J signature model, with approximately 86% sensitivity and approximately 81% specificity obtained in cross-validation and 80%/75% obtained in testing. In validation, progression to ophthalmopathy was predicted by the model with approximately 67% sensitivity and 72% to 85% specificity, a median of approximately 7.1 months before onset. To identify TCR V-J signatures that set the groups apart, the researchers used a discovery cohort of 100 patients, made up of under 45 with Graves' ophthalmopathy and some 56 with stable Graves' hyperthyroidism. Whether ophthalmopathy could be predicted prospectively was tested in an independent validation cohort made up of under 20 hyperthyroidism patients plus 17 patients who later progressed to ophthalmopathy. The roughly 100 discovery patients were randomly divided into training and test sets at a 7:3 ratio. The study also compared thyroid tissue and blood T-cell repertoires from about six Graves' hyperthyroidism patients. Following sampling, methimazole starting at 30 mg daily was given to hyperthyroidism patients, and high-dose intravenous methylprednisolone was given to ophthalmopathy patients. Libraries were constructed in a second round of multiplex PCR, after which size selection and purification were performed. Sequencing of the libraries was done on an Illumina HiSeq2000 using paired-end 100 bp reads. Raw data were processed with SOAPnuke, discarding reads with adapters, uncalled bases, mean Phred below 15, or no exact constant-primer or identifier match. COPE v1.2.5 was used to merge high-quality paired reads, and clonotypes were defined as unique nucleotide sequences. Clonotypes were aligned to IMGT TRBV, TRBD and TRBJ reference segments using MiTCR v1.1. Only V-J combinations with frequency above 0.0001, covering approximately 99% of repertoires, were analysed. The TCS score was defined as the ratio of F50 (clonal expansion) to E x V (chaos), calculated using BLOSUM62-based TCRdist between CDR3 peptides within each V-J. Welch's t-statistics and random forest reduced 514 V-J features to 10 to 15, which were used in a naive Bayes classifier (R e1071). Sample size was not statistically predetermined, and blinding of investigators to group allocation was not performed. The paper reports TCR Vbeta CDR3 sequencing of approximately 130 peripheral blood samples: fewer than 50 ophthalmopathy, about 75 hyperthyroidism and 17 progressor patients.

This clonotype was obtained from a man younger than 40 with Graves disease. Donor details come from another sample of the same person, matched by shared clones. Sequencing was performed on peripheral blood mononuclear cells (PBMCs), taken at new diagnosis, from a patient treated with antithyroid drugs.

The nucleotide sequence reads as follows: TGTGCCAGCGGAAAACTAGCGGGGCAATACGAGCAGTACTTC. This is translated as CASGKLAGQYEQYF. The rearrangement joined TRBV6-2 or TRBV6-3 to TRBJ2-7, with 10 bases aligning to TRBD2. For CDR1 and CDR2, the germline V gene lists MNHEY and SVGEGT. Trimming takes 8 bases off V and 4 bases off J; junction bases not matched to a gene: 8. The CDR3 contains 14 residues, cysteine and phenylalanine counted. Only CDR3 DNA remains: 42 bases, in frame from the first base.